The clone carrying this T cell receptor beta chain has more than one count but fewer than ten. Germline V gene data show CDR1 as SNHLY and CDR2 as FYNNEI. V shed 1 base and J shed 10 bases, with 13 bases lying between them. The length of the CDR3 is 13 residues. This entry belongs to a study of shared clonotypes between healthy human individuals. Method: immunoSEQ multiplex PCR; TCRdb's copy keeps in-frame clones and lacks some. This repertoire shows 850,000 to 1,200,000 clones, 65% to 80% found once; its top ten account for 1.4%. This chain joins TRBV2 and TRBJ1-2; TRBD1 might be the D (5 bases). This TCR derives from a man between 18 and 29 years old in good health. The material sequenced was memory CD4+ T cells sorted from blood. Indicated subset: CD45RA-negative fraction. The CDR3 DNA reads as TGTGCCAGCAGTGAAGAGGTGGCCAGGGACTACACCTTC. It translates to CASSEEVARDYTF.